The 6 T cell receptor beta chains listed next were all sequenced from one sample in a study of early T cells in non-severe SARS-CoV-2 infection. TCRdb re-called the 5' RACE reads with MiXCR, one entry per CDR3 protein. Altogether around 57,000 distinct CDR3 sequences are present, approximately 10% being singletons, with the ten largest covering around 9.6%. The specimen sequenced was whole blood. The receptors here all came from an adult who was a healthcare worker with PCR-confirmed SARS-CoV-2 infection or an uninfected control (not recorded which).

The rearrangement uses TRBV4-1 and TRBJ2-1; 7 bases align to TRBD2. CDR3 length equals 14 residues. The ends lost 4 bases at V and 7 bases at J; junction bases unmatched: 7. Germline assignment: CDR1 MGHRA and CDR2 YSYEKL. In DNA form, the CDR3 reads TGCGCCAGCAGCCTCAGCGGGACCCGAAATGAGCAGTTCTTC. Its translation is CASSLSGTRNEQFF.

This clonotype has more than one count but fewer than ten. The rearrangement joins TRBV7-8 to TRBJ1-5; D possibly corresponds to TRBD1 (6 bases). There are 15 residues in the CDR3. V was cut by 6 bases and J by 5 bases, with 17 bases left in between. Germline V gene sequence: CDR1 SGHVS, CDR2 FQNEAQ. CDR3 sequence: CASSSRGGLDQPQHF. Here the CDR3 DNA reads TGTGCCAGCAGTTCAAGGGGGGGCCTTGATCAGCCCCAGCATTTT.

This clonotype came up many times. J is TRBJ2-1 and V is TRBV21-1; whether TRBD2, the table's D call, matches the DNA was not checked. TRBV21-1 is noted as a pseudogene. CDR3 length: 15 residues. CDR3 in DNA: TGTGCCAGCCGTCAGGAGGAGACTAGCCTCAATGAGCAGTTCTTC. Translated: CASRQEETSLNEQFF.

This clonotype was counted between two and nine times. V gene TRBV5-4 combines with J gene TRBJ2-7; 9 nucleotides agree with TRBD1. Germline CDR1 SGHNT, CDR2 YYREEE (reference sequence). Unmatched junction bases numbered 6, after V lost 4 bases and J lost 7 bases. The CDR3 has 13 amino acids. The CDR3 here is CASSTETGGEQYF. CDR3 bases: TGTGCCAGCAGCACCGAGACAGGGGGAGAGCAGTACTTC.

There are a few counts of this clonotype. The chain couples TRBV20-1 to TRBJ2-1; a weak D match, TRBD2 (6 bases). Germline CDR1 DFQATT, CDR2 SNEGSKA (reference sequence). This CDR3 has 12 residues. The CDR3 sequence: CSLARDPREQFF. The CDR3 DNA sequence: TGCAGCCTAGCGCGCGACCCCAGGGAGCAGTTCTTC.

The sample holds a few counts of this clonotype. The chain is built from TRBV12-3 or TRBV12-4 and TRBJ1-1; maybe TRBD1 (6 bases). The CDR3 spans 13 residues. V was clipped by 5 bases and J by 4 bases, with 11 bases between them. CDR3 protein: CASSLAGATEAFF. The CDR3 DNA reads TGTGCCAGCAGTCTGGCAGGGGCCACTGAAGCTTTCTTT.